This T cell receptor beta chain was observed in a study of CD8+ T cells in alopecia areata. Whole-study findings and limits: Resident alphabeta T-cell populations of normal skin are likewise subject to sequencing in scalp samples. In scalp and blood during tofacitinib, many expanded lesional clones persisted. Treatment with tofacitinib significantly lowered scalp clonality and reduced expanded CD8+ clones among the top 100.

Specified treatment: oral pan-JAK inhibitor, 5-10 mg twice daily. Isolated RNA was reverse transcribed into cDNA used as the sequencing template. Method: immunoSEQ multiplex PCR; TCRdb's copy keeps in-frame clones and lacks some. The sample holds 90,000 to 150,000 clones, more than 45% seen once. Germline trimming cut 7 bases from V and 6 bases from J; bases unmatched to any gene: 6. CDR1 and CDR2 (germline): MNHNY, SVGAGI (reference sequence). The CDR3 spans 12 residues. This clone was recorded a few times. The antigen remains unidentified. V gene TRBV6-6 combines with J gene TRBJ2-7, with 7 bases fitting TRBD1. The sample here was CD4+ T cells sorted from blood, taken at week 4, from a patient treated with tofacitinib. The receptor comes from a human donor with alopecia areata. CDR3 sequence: CASTNRDSEQYF. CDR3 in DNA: TGTGCCAGCACTAACAGGGACAGCGAGCAGTACTTC.